This TCR beta chain is drawn from a study of blood T cell repertoires in COVID-19 (dated by TCRdb to about 2020). Regarding the complete study: Collaborator samples came from the United States, Italy and Spain and covered acute and convalescent phases of COVID-19. A de-identified subject ID, COVID-19 status, age in years and sex were almost always included in the sample metadata. The dataset comprised deeply sampled blood TCRbeta repertoires from subjects exposed to, actively infected with, or recovered from COVID-19. The prospective study material was composed of cDNA or gDNA derived from T cells, B-cell-depleted T cells, or PBMCs. The samples were drawn from two sources: the first 160 participants of the ongoing ImmuneRACE study, and over 1,000 subjects contributed by 6 global collaborators. The repertoires were released in a freely available public database intended as a resource for research on the immune response to SARS-CoV-2. Where available, HLA class I and class II types were obtained from metadata supplied by the sample provider rather than from assay-based typing. What the work shows at the level of the full study, not this receptor alone: The quantity of clinical and demographic metadata differed by source and by participant and was supplied without curation.

Whole blood was collected in K2EDTA tubes by collaborating institutions according to the institutions' own protocols. For TCRbeta analysis, collaborators shipped samples in one of three forms: frozen whole blood, isolated PBMCs, or DNA extracted from either of those sample types. As concerns this clone: Its antigen remains undetermined. Germline is not matched at one junction end, which may reflect a read error.

The germline V gene yields MGHDK for CDR1 and SYGVNS for CDR2. The CDR3, cysteine through phenylalanine, is 11 amino acids long. The read is trimmed to its CDR3 DNA, 33 bases read in frame from base 1. TCRbeta CDR3 regions were amplified from genomic DNA using the immunoSEQ Assay, a bias-controlled multiplex PCR. Turning to the authors' computational methods: The number of nucleated cells in each sample was estimated by amplification of reference gene primers within the assay. Sequence reads were collapsed and filtered to measure the absolute abundance of every unique TCRbeta CDR3 rearrangement. Productive Simpson clonality was computed per sample as the square root of Simpson's diversity index over productive rearrangements. TCRdb stores this immuneACCESS table with in-frame sequences only. Part of the clones is absent; in the studies checked, under half of the shortfall reflects unresolved V genes, and no reason is known for the rest. V and J calls and clone size are copied from that table; D and trimming were computed from the DNA. The sample table records 260,000 or so clones; over 70% of these occur just once. Jointly, the top ten make up 8.6% of the sample.

This chain is built from TRBV25-1 and TRBJ1-1; the D gene cannot be resolved reliably. The sequencing input was peripheral blood. The sequence derives from a human donor in a cohort sampled during active COVID-19. Read as DNA, the sequence is TGTGCCAGCAGTGATGGGCCGCGTATAAAGTTT. Translated, this gives CASSDGPRIKF.